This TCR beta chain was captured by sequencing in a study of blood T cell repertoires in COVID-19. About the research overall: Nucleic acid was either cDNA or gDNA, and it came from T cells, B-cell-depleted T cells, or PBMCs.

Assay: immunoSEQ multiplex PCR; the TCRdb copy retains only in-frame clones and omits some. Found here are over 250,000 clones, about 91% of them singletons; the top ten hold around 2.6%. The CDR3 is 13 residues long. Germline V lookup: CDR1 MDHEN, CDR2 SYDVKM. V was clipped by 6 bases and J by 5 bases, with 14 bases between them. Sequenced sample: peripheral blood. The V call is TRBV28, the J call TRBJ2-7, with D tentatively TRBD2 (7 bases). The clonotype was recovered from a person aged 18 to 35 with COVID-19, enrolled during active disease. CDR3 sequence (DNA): TGTGCCAGCAGCTCCCGGGGGGCCGACGAGCAGTACTTC. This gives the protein CASSSRGADEQYF.